This TCR beta chain is drawn from a study of blood T cell repertoires in COVID-19. As for the study in general: The origin of the acute and convalescent COVID-19 samples was the United States, Italy and Spain. T cells, B-cell-depleted T cells, or PBMCs provided the cDNA or gDNA that served as material.

While infection was still active, Seattle patients were enrolled and then followed longitudinally. Germline assignment: CDR1 SGHAT and CDR2 FQNNGV. Trimming left V 0 bases short and J 4 bases short, with 3 bases between. This CDR3 is built from 12 residues. Original data processing: Using reference gene primer amplification, nucleated cell counts were estimated. The data were produced by immunoSEQ multiplex PCR, yet TCRdb's version contains in-frame clones alone and is incomplete. V, J and clone size derive from that table, while D and trimming were established from the DNA sequence. The sample lists about 230,000 clones, about nine tenths seen once, with approximately 10% in the top ten.

The chain joins TRBV11-2 to TRBJ1-2; D remains ambiguous. The TCR was taken from a man aged 45-65 years with COVID-19, enrolled during active disease. The sample was peripheral blood. The CDR3 coding sequence is TGTGCCAGCAGCTTAGACAGCTATGGCTACACCTTC. Amino acids: CASSLDSYGYTF.